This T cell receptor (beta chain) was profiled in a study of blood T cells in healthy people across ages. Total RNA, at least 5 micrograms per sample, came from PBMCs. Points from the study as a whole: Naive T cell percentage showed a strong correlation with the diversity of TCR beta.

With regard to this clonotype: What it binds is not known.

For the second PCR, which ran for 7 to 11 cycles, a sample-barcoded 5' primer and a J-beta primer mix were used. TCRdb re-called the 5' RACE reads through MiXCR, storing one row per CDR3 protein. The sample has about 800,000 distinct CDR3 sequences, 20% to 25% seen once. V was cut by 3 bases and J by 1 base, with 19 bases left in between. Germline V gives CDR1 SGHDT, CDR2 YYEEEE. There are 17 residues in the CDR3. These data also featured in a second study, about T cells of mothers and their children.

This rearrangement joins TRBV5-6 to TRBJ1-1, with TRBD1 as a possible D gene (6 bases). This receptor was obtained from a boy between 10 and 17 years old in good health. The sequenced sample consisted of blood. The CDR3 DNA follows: TGTGCCAGCAGCTGGACCGGGACACTAAGGAGGAACACTGAAGCTTTCTTT. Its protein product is CASSWTGTLRRNTEAFF.